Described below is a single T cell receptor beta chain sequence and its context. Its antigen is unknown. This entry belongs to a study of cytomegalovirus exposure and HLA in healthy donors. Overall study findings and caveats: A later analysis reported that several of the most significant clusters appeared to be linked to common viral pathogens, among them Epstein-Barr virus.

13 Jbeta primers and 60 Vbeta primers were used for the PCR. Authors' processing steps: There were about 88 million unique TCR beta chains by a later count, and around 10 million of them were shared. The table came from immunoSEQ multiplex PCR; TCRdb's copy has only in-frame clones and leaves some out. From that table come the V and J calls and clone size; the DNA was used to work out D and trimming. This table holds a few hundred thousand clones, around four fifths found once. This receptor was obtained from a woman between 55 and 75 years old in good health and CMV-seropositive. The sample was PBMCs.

The CDR3 bases are TGTGCCAGCAGTGACTCGGGCGGGCGGAATGAGCAGTTCTTC. This translates into CASSDSGGRNEQFF. The chain joins TRBV6-4 to TRBJ2-1; tentative D call: TRBD2 (5 bases). The CDR3 covers 14 residues. The germline gives CDR1 MRHNA, CDR2 SNTAGT. The V end was cut by 0 bases, the J end by 7 bases, with 10 bases between.